These 30 T cell receptor beta chains were all obtained from the same sample, sequenced in a study of blood T cell repertoires in COVID-19. This table comes from immunoSEQ multiplex PCR, and its TCRdb copy is limited to in-frame clones, with some not included. Of tens of thousands of clones listed, roughly 85% are singletons. Sequencing input: peripheral blood. These receptors were obtained from a human donor in a cohort sampled during active COVID-19.

This clone has more than one count but fewer than ten. The gene calls are TRBV9 and TRBJ1-2; the D is unclear. Trimming pared 4 bases from V and 3 bases from J, leaving 10 bases between. The CDR3 is 13 amino acids. The germline gives CDR1 SGDLS, CDR2 YYNGEE. CDR3 sequence: CASSSGNHYGYTF. The CDR3 DNA reads as TGTGCCAGCAGCTCCGGGAACCACTATGGCTACACCTTC.

The CDR3 bases are TGTGCCAGCAGCCGACAGTCAGAGACCCAGTACTTC. Translating it yields CASSRQSETQYF. The V and J genes are TRBV11-2 and TRBJ2-5; D might be TRBD1 (5 bases). Trimming removed 5 bases from V and 4 bases from J, with 8 bases in between. Germline values: CDR1 SGHAT, CDR2 FQNNGV. The CDR3 extends over 12 amino acids.

V is TRBV28 and J is TRBJ1-6; D may be TRBD1 (5 bases). The germline V and J ends were trimmed by 7 bases and 0 bases, with 25 bases remaining between them. Germline V lookup: CDR1 MDHEN, CDR2 SYDVKM. This CDR3 region has 20 residues. The CDR3 here is CASINLRGFDLSSYNSPLHF. The CDR3 DNA reads TGTGCCAGCATTAACCTAAGGGGATTCGACCTCAGCTCCTATAATTCACCCCTCCACTTT.

The genes are TRBV20-1 and TRBJ1-2, with D possibly TRBD1 on 6 matching bases. The CDR3 contains 16 residues. The germline CDR1 and CDR2 sequences are DFQATT and SNEGSKA (reference sequence). The V and J ends lost 3 bases and 4 bases respectively, with 21 bases between them. CDR3 sequence (DNA): TGCAGTGCTAGTAGTCCGGTGGGGGCGCGCCCCTATGGCTACACCTTC. Protein product: CSASSPVGARPYGYTF.

The rearrangement joins TRBV9 to TRBJ1-4; 7 bases fit TRBD1. V trimming: 3 bases; J trimming: 7 bases; junction bases outside the gene matches: 9. CDR1 SGDLS and CDR2 YYNGEE come from the germline V gene. The CDR3 has 15 residues. CDR3 protein: CASSAEQGRGEKLFF. CDR3 nucleotide sequence: TGTGCCAGCAGCGCTGAACAGGGGCGGGGTGAAAAACTGTTTTTT.

The chain joins TRBV28 to TRBJ2-1, with D perhaps TRBD2 (6 bases). Germline V gene lookup returns CDR1 MDHEN and CDR2 SYDVKM. The CDR3 consists of 14 residues. Trimming took off 8 bases at V and 8 bases at J, with 19 bases between the two ends. The CDR3 DNA is TGTGCCAGCCGACGTGGGGGGATTATTGATGAGCAGTTCTTC. It codes for CASRRGGIIDEQFF.

This chain links TRBV12-3 or TRBV12-4 with TRBJ1-4; 8 bases map to TRBD1. CDR3 length: 13 residues. Unmatched junction bases numbered 5, after V lost 6 bases and J lost 8 bases. The CDR3 nucleotides are TGTGCCAGCAGGAGGACAGGGTTAGAAAAACTGTTTTTT. Translating it yields CASRRTGLEKLFF.

The chain couples TRBV3-1 (or the pseudogene TRBV3-2) to TRBJ2-2; D not resolved. The CDR3 contains 17 residues. In germline, CDR1 is LGHDT, CDR2 YNNKEL (reference sequence). Between the trimmed V and J ends, which lost 0 bases and 1 base, there was a span of 12 bases. CDR3 amino acids: CASSQETARLNTGELFF. CDR3 sequence (DNA): TGTGCCAGCAGCCAAGAGACTGCGAGACTGAACACCGGGGAGCTGTTTTTT.

The DNA of the CDR3 is TGCGCCAGCAGCTCGACAGGGGGCGGTAACGGGCAGTACTTC. As protein: CASSSTGGGNGQYF. This chain links TRBV5-1 with TRBJ2-7; 10 bases line up with TRBD1. V was pared by 3 bases and J by 9 bases, with 9 bases of the junction left unmatched. Germline V lookup: CDR1 SGHRS, CDR2 YFSETQ. CDR3 length: 14 amino acids. The complete variable domain, with remaining parts taken from reference TRBV5-1 and TRBJ2-7, reads KAGVTQTPRYLIKTRGQQVTLSCSPISGHRSVSWYQQTPGQGLQFLFEYFSETQRNKGNFPGRFSGRQFSNSRSEMNVSTLELGDSALYLCASSSTGGGNGQYFGPGTRLTVT.

The V gene is TRBV4-3, the J gene TRBJ1-1; tentative D call: TRBD1 (5 bases). Germline V gene lookup returns CDR1 LGHNA and CDR2 YSLEER. This CDR3 comprises 15 residues. Between the trimmed V and J ends, which lost 3 bases and 0 bases, there was a span of 11 bases. This CDR3 is CASSQQPQVNTEAFF. CDR3 nucleotides: TGCGCCAGCAGCCAGCAGCCACAGGTGAACACTGAAGCTTTCTTT.

The chain joins TRBV14 to TRBJ1-1; a possible D gene is TRBD1 (5 bases). Germline lookup yields CDR1 SGHDN and CDR2 FVKESK. V was shortened by 6 bases and J by 1 base, with 9 bases between the two germline ends. CDR3 length equals 13 residues. CDR3 bases: TGTGCCAGCAGGAGGCAGGGGAACACTGAAGCTTTCTTT. It specifies CASRRQGNTEAFF.

J is TRBJ1-5 and V is TRBV7-9; D remains ambiguous. The CDR3 has 13 residues. The germline V gene has CDR1 SEHNR and CDR2 FQNEAQ (reference sequence). Trimming stripped 1 base from V and 13 bases from J, with 14 bases between. The CDR3 sequence: CASSLDEAGKQHF. The CDR3 coding sequence is TGTGCCAGCAGCTTAGACGAGGCGGGTAAACAGCATTTT.

The table lists this clone with a count of one. The V call is TRBV19, the J call TRBJ2-1; 9 nucleotides align to TRBD1. V was pared by 5 bases and J by 5 bases, with 7 bases of the junction left unmatched. CDR1 is LNHDA and CDR2 is SQIVND in the germline V gene (reference sequence). The CDR3 loop spans 15 amino acids. CDR3 sequence reads: CASSLIGTGNNEQFF. In nucleotides, the CDR3 is TGTGCCAGTAGTCTTATTGGGACAGGGAACAATGAGCAGTTCTTC.

The chain is built from TRBV14 and TRBJ2-7, with D perhaps matching TRBD1 (7 bases). Germline V gene data show CDR1 as SGHDN and CDR2 as FVKESK. The CDR3 extends over 16 amino acids. Deletions cut 4 bases from V and 1 base from J, with 17 bases between. CDR3 loop: CASSLPGQAGSYEQYF. The CDR3, as DNA: TGTGCCAGCAGCCTCCCCGGACAGGCGGGGTCCTACGAGCAGTACTTC.

DNA for the CDR3: TGTGCCAGCAGCTTGGATTTGCAGATAGGAAACACCATATATTTT. It specifies CASSLDLQIGNTIYF. This chain joins TRBV5-4 and TRBJ1-3; no definite D call. V was trimmed by 0 bases and J by 4 bases, leaving 11 bases between them. There are 15 residues in the CDR3. The V gene's germline CDR1 is SGHNT and CDR2 YYREEE (reference sequence).

This rearrangement joins TRBV4-3 to TRBJ1-2; a possible D gene is TRBD1 (5 bases). The CDR3 extends over 14 amino acids. Germline V gene sequence: CDR1 LGHNA, CDR2 YSLEER. V lost 4 bases and J lost 4, with 13 bases in between. This chain's CDR3 is CASSREQGSYGYTF. The CDR3 nucleotides read TGCGCCAGCAGCCGAGAGCAGGGATCCTATGGCTACACCTTC.

In its sample, this clone ranks as medium-sized. The V and J genes are TRBV14 and TRBJ2-3, with D maybe TRBD1 (5 bases). V gave up 1 base and J gave up 4 bases, with 15 bases separating them. The CDR3 is 16 amino acids. Germline CDR1 and CDR2: SGHDN and FVKESK. The CDR3 spells CASSQGGLGWPDTQYF. In DNA form, the CDR3 reads TGTGCCAGCAGCCAAGGGGGCCTCGGCTGGCCAGATACGCAGTATTTT.

The CDR3 DNA follows: TGTGCCACCAGCGTACGACAAGGGGCCAACACTGAAGCTTTCTTT. Translated: CATSVRQGANTEAFF. The chain links TRBV15 to TRBJ1-1, with D possibly matching TRBD1 (5 bases). Germline values: CDR1 LNHNV, CDR2 YYDKDF (reference sequence). Trimming took off 5 bases at V and 2 bases at J, with 15 bases between the two ends. The CDR3 totals 15 residues.

The rearrangement joins TRBV18 to TRBJ2-3, with a weak D call TRBD1 (7 bases). From germline, CDR1 is KGHSH and CDR2 LQKENI. Trimming left V 4 bases short and J 6 bases short, with 20 bases between. The CDR3 totals 16 residues. The DNA for the CDR3 is TGTGCCAGCTCACGAGGACAGGAGGGTAACTTGGATACGCAGTATTTT. Residues: CASSRGQEGNLDTQYF.

The chain couples TRBV19 to TRBJ1-1, with 7 bases that match TRBD1. Germline-derived CDR1 and CDR2 are LNHDA and SQIVND (reference sequence). The ends lost 8 bases at V and 0 bases at J; junction bases unmatched: 6. The CDR3 is 14 residues long. CDR3: CASVPQGVNTEAFF. In DNA, the CDR3 is TGTGCCAGTGTCCCGCAGGGGGTGAACACTGAAGCTTTCTTT.

CDR3 loop: CASSFDPEGRGYSEKLFF. Here the CDR3 DNA reads TGTGCCAGCAGCTTCGATCCGGAGGGGAGAGGTTATTCGGAAAAACTGTTTTTT. This chain uses TRBV6-2 or TRBV6-3 with TRBJ1-4, with D possibly being TRBD1 (5 bases). This CDR3 spans 18 amino acids. Germline V CDR1 and CDR2: MNHEY, SVGEGT. Trimming took 6 bases from V and 8 from J, leaving 28 bases between them.

This clone showed up just a few times. This rearrangement joins TRBV29-1 to TRBJ1-1; tentative D call: TRBD1 (6 bases). The length of the CDR3 is 13 residues. Germline loops: CDR1 SQVTM, CDR2 ANQGSEA. V was trimmed by 7 bases and J by 3 bases, leaving 15 bases between them. CDR3 sequence: CSAAQGFDTEAFF. The CDR3 DNA reads TGCAGCGCTGCACAGGGCTTTGACACTGAAGCTTTCTTT.

The chain has TRBV10-1 and TRBJ2-3; 10 bases line up with TRBD1. V lost 6 bases to trimming and J lost 6 bases; unmatched junction nucleotides: 21. This CDR3 is 19 amino acids long. Germline V lookup: CDR1 WNHNN, CDR2 SYGVQD (reference sequence). The CDR3 protein is CASRDLRTGTGDFGDTQYF. DNA for the CDR3: TGCGCCAGCAGAGACCTCAGGACCGGGACAGGGGATTTTGGCGATACGCAGTATTTT.

This rearrangement joins TRBV7-8 to TRBJ1-5; 10 bases fit TRBD1. CDR3 size: 17 residues. Trimming cost V 5 bases and J 0 bases; bases outside gene matches: 7. Looked up from germline, CDR1 is SGHVS and CDR2 is FQNEAQ. CDR3 sequence: CASSRRDRGYSNQPQHF. The CDR3 bases are TGTGCCAGCAGCCGCCGGGACAGGGGTTATAGCAATCAGCCCCAGCATTTT. Together with reference TRBV7-8 and TRBJ1-5, the CDR3 gives the full variable domain: GAGVSQSPRYKVAKRGQDVALRCDPISGHVSLFWYQQALGQGPEFLTYFQNEAQLDKSGLPSDRFFAERPEGSVSTLKIQRTQQEDSAVYLCASSRRDRGYSNQPQHFGDGTRLSIL.

With regard to this clone: The same CDR3 also results from other DNA sequences found in this sample. This chain joins TRBV3-1 (or the pseudogene TRBV3-2) and TRBJ2-7, with 10 bases aligning to TRBD1. Germline CDR1 LGHDT, CDR2 YNNKEL (reference sequence). Germline trimming cut 4 bases from V and 4 bases from J; bases unmatched to any gene: 4. The CDR3 is 14 amino acids. The CDR3 spells CASSPRTGGYEQYF. The CDR3 DNA is TGTGCCAGCAGCCCCCGGACAGGGGGGTACGAGCAGTACTTC.

The genes are TRBV5-1 and TRBJ2-1; unclear D gene. Trimming left V 2 bases short and J 5 bases short, with 8 bases between. This CDR3 has 13 amino acids. CDR1 is SGHRS and CDR2 is YFSETQ in the germline V gene. The CDR3 DNA reads TGCGCCAGCAGCTTTGGCCCCAACAATGAGCAGTTCTTC. Protein product: CASSFGPNNEQFF. Looking up the rest from reference TRBV5-1 and TRBJ2-1 gives the full variable domain: KAGVTQTPRYLIKTRGQQVTLSCSPISGHRSVSWYQQTPGQGLQFLFEYFSETQRNKGNFPGRFSGRQFSNSRSEMNVSTLELGDSALYLCASSFGPNNEQFFGPGTRLTVL.

This rearrangement joins TRBV6-6 to TRBJ1-3; D is undetermined. CDR3 length: 16 amino acids. V dropped 6 bases and J dropped 0 bases, with 15 bases sitting between them. The germline V gene has CDR1 MNHNY and CDR2 SVGAGI (reference sequence). The CDR3 loop reads CASRGDGVDSGNTIYF. The CDR3 nucleotides read TGTGCCAGCAGGGGAGACGGCGTGGACTCTGGAAACACCATATATTTT.

The chain employs TRBV3-1 (or the pseudogene TRBV3-2) and TRBJ1-1; D uncertain. This CDR3 is 13 amino acids long. The germline V gene encodes CDR1 LGHDT and CDR2 YNNKEL (reference sequence). The V and J ends lost 2 bases and 4 bases respectively, with 8 bases between them. CDR3 amino acids: CASSQYSGTEAFF. DNA for the CDR3: TGTGCCAGCAGCCAATACAGTGGCACTGAAGCTTTCTTT.

The chain couples TRBV19 to TRBJ2-7, with a weak D call TRBD1 (5 bases). The CDR3 sequence is 15 residues long. CDR1 LNHDA and CDR2 SQIVND come from the germline V gene (reference sequence). V lost 3 bases and J 4 bases, leaving 16 bases between the germline ends. In nucleotides, the CDR3 is TGTGCCAGTAGTATGGCCAGGGCGGACCCGTACGAGCAGTACTTC. It encodes CASSMARADPYEQYF.

The V call is TRBV7-4, the J call TRBJ2-7; possibly TRBD2 for D (6 bases). CDR1 is SGHVT, CDR2 SQSDAQ, per germline. The CDR3 has 13 amino acids. V lost 3 bases, J lost 2 bases, and 8 bases lay in between. CDR3 sequence (DNA): TGTGCCAGCAGCTTGGAGGGTCCCTACGAGCAGTACTTC. The encoded protein is CASSLEGPYEQYF.